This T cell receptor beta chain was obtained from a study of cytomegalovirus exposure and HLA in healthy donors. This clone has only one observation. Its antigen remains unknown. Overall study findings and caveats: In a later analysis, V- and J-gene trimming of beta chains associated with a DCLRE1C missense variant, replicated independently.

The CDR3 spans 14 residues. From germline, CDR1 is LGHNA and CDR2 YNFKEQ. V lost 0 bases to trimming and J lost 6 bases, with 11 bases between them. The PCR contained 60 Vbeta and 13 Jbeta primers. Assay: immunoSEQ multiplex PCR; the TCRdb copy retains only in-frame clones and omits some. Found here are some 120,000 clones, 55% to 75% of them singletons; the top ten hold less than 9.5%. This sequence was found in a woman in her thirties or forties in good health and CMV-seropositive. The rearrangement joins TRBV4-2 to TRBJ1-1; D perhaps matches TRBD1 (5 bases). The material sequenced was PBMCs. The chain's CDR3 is CASSQDRGDPEAFF. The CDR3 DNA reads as TGTGCCAGCAGCCAAGATCGGGGGGACCCTGAAGCTTTCTTT.